What follows are 6 T cell receptor beta chains derived from one specimen sequenced in a study of vaccination effects on CD4 cells after COVID-19. These receptors lack a known antigen. Generated by immunoSEQ multiplex PCR, the TCRdb table keeps only in-frame clones and is missing some. The profile shows tens of thousands of clones, around 76% of them singletons. Peptide-pool stimulation followed by sequencing identified expanded antigen-specific CD4+ clonotypes in the ViraFEST assay. Subsequent to a culture period of around 10 days, CD4+ T cells were isolated. Neither prior SARS-CoV-2 infection nor positive nucleocapsid antibodies were present in the vaccine recipients. The sample in question was CD4+ T cells from PBMCs cultured with HCoV-NL63 spike peptides, obtained before COVID-19 vaccination. The source is a human donor who received a COVID-19 vaccine.

V gene TRBV28 combines with J gene TRBJ1-5, with TRBD1 matching 12 bases. The germline V gene has CDR1 MDHEN and CDR2 SYDVKM. The CDR3 runs to 19 residues. V shed 5 bases, J shed 1 base, and the junction held 12 bases outside the gene matches. The CDR3 region is CASSPTPSGQGASNQPQHF. The CDR3 coding sequence is TGTGCCAGCAGTCCTACCCCATCGGGACAGGGGGCCAGCAATCAGCCCCAGCATTTT.

The chain combines TRBV4-1 with TRBJ2-3, with D possibly matching TRBD2 (6 bases). CDR3 length equals 17 residues. In germline, CDR1 is MGHRA, CDR2 YSYEKL. The ends were cut back, 2 bases at V and 6 bases at J, with 21 bases in the middle. The CDR3 spells CASSQPLAVGGMDTQYF. In DNA, the CDR3 is TGCGCCAGCAGCCAACCCCTCGCGGTCGGGGGAATGGATACGCAGTATTTT.

This chain connects TRBV30 to TRBJ1-4, with TRBD1 matching 9 bases. Germline V gives CDR1 GTSNPN, CDR2 SVGIG (reference sequence). V trimming: 0 bases; J trimming: 12 bases; junction bases outside the gene matches: 5. This CDR3 spans 13 amino acids. The CDR3 bases are TGTGCCTGGAGTGTAGGCCGGACAGGGGAACTGTTTTTT. Encoded protein: CAWSVGRTGELFF.

The chain's CDR3 is CASSKEARIWDTQYF. CDR3 DNA: TGTGCCAGCAGCAAAGAGGCCAGGATCTGGGATACGCAGTATTTT. The chain recombines TRBV21-1 with TRBJ2-3; the table's D call, TRBD1, has no DNA check behind it. TRBV21-1 counts as a pseudogene. CDR3 length: 15 residues.

The chain has TRBV5-5 and TRBJ2-3; D remains unclear. Germline CDR1 reads SGHKS; CDR2 reads YYEKEE (reference sequence). V lost 1 base and J 4 bases, leaving 22 bases between the germline ends. CDR3 size: 18 residues. CDR3 loop: CASSLYLPRRLGADTQYF. The CDR3 region has the DNA TGTGCCAGCAGCTTGTACCTTCCACGACGCCTTGGGGCAGATACGCAGTATTTT.

The sample holds a few counts of this clone. The J gene is TRBJ2-2, the V gene TRBV30, with D perhaps given as TRBD1 or TRBD2 (6 bases each). V dropped 0 bases and J dropped 2 bases, with 10 bases sitting between them. Germline lookup yields CDR1 GTSNPN and CDR2 SVGIG (reference sequence). The CDR3 spans 15 residues. The CDR3 spells CAWSVRGLNTGELFF. The CDR3 coding sequence is TGTGCCTGGAGTGTACGGGGGCTAAACACCGGGGAGCTGTTTTTT.